This T cell receptor beta chain appears in the sequencing data of a study of T cells in Graves' hyperthyroidism and ophthalmopathy. Germline V gives CDR1 SGHTA, CDR2 FQGNSA. This CDR3 has 15 amino acids. The V gene end was trimmed by 5 bases and the J gene end by 0 bases; junction bases not matched to a gene: 7. Authors of the study amplified TCR beta CDR3 regions from RNA transcripts. The TCR CDR3 first-round RT-PCR relied on the HTBI primer set. TCRdb re-analysed the multiplex PCR reads in MiXCR, keeping a single row per CDR3 protein. This table has 550,000 to 650,000 distinct CDR3 sequences, less than 15% appearing once. In this sample, this clonotype turned up a few times. As yet, its antigen is unknown. Study-wide points: Patients with ophthalmopathy were separated from those with stable hyperthyroidism by a 13 V-J model.

The clonotype was recovered from a middle-aged woman with Graves' hyperthyroidism. The sequenced material came from blood. This chain links TRBV7-2 with TRBJ2-7, with TRBD1 matching over 7 bases. The CDR3 is CASSTGTAVSYEQYF. DNA for the CDR3: TGTGCCAGCAGCACAGGGACAGCCGTCTCCTACGAGCAGTACTTC.